This TCR beta chain came from a study of shared clonotypes between healthy human individuals. Points from the study as a whole: Relative to their counterparts shared across all four donors, non-shared clonotypes exhibited diminished generation probabilities.

A remark on this clone: Its antigen is unknown.

The CDR3 is 13 amino acids. CDR1 and CDR2 from the germline V gene are MDHEN and SYDVKM. V lost 7 bases and J 7 bases, leaving 14 bases between the germline ends. Data came from immunoSEQ multiplex PCR; TCRdb stores just in-frame clones and leaves some out. The sample lists roughly 330,000 clones, over 65% occurring once. Sample: memory CD4+ T cells sorted from blood. Specified subset: CD45RA-negative fraction. The receptor's source is a man aged 25 to 40 in good health. V gene TRBV28 combines with J gene TRBJ1-5, with no clear D. The CDR3 protein is CASTVLGLQPQHF. The CDR3 nucleotides are TGTGCCAGCACGGTGTTAGGGCTCCAGCCCCAGCATTTT.